These 21 T cell receptor beta chains share one sample of origin, sequenced in a study of cytomegalovirus exposure and HLA in healthy donors. Primers: 60 Vbeta forward and 13 Jbeta reverse. Sequenced by immunoSEQ multiplex PCR; TCRdb stores in-frame clones only, minus some. Of some 120,000 clones in the sample, roughly 78% are singletons; the top ten hold 2.5% to 3%. Sequencing was performed on PBMCs. Receptors were obtained from a young man in good health and CMV-seronegative.

The chain joins TRBV11-2 to TRBJ2-1; TRBD1 agrees at 7 bases. CDR1 and CDR2 (germline): SGHAT, FQNNGV. This CDR3 is built from 15 residues. V dropped 7 bases and J dropped 4; count of bases not matched to a gene: 10. CDR3 bases: TGTGCCAGCACCAAGGGGGACAGAGTATACAATGAGCAGTTCTTC. Encoded protein: CASTKGDRVYNEQFF.

This rearrangement joins TRBV10-3 to TRBJ2-7; 8 nucleotides line up with TRBD2. This CDR3 region has 15 residues. Germline CDR1 is ENHRY and CDR2 is SYGVKD. With V trimmed by 11 bases and J by 3 bases, 15 bases remained unmatched. CDR3: CASSLTSGFGYEQYF. The CDR3 DNA follows: TGTGCCTCTTCGCTTACTAGCGGATTTGGCTACGAGCAGTACTTC.

The CDR3 coding sequence is TGTGCCAGCAGCCCGGGACTAGCAGCAGATACGCAGTATTTT. The encoded protein is CASSPGLAADTQYF. V usage is TRBV5-4 and J usage is TRBJ2-3; 9 nucleotides match TRBD2. This CDR3 spans 14 amino acids. From germline, CDR1 is SGHNT and CDR2 YYREEE (reference sequence). The V and J ends lost 4 bases and 4 bases, in that order; junction bases with no gene match: 4.

This clone was detected only once. The gene calls are TRBV2 and TRBJ2-2, with a tentative D call TRBD2 (7 bases). V dropped 4 bases and J dropped 2 bases, with 17 bases sitting between them. The CDR3 has 17 residues. Germline V gene lookup returns CDR1 SNHLY and CDR2 FYNNEI. The CDR3 coding sequence is TGTGCCAGCAGTGGGTGGGGGGCAGCGGGAAACACCGGGGAGCTGTTTTTT. Translating it yields CASSGWGAAGNTGELFF.

The chain joins TRBV10-1 to TRBJ1-1; 9 nucleotides line up with TRBD1. Per germline, CDR1 WNHNN and CDR2 SYGVQD (reference sequence). This CDR3 region has 13 residues. V lost 6 bases and J lost 3; bases outside the gene matches: 2. For the CDR3, the DNA is TGCGCCAGCAGCGGGACAGGGTACACTGAAGCTTTCTTT. Translation gives CASSGTGYTEAFF.

This chain uses TRBV10-3 with TRBJ1-1, with D hard to call. Trimming took 5 bases from V and 2 from J, leaving 6 bases between them. The CDR3 contains 12 residues. The V gene's germline CDR1 is ENHRY and CDR2 SYGVKD. The chain's CDR3 is CAISSGNTEAFF. DNA of the CDR3: TGTGCCATCAGTTCGGGTAACACTGAAGCTTTCTTT.

The rearrangement links TRBV11-3 to TRBJ1-1, with no clear D. Trimming shortened V by 5 bases and J by 2 bases, and 9 bases separated the two germline ends. The CDR3 covers 13 residues. Per the germline V gene, CDR1 is SGHNT and CDR2 is YENEEA. CDR3 protein: CASSETVNTEAFF. In nucleotides, the CDR3 is TGTGCCAGCAGCGAAACTGTTAACACTGAAGCTTTCTTT. Variable domain in full (rest from reference TRBV11-3 and TRBJ1-1): EAGVVQSPRYKIIEKKQPVAFWCNPISGHNTLYWYLQNLGQGPELLIRYENEEAVDDSQLPKDRFSAERLKGVDSTLKIQPAELGDSAVYLCASSETVNTEAFFGQGTRLTVV.

The V gene is TRBV30, the J gene TRBJ2-7; a possible D gene is TRBD2 (6 bases). Germline V lookup: CDR1 GTSNPN, CDR2 SVGIG (reference sequence). Deletions cut 3 bases from V and 2 bases from J, with 11 bases between. CDR3 size: 13 residues. CDR3 in DNA: TGTGCCTGGAGCTCTCTAGCGACCTACGAGCAGTACTTC. It is translated as CAWSSLATYEQYF. Variable domain in full (rest from reference TRBV30 and TRBJ2-7): SQTIHQWPATLVQPVGSPLSLECTVEGTSNPNLYWYRQAAGRGLQLLFYSVGIGQISSEVPQNLSASRPQDRQFILSSKKLLLSDSGFYLCAWSSLATYEQYFGPGTRLTVT.

CDR3 amino acids: CASTLDTYNYGYTF. The CDR3 DNA reads TGTGCCAGCACCTTAGACACCTATAACTATGGCTACACCTTC. The chain combines TRBV2 with TRBJ1-2; D is undetermined. Germline values: CDR1 SNHLY, CDR2 FYNNEI. CDR3 size: 14 residues. Trimming cost V 7 bases and J 1 base, with 13 bases left between them.

The V and J genes are TRBV5-1 and TRBJ1-4; D might be TRBD1 (6 bases). The germline V and J ends were trimmed by 4 bases and 7 bases, with 14 bases remaining between them. This CDR3 has 14 amino acids. CDR1 and CDR2 from the germline V gene are SGHRS and YFSETQ. CDR3 sequence (DNA): TGCGCCAGCAGCGCCCGGGCAGGGGTTGAAAAACTGTTTTTT. Its translation: CASSARAGVEKLFF.

The V call is TRBV5-1, the J call TRBJ1-4; D is unclear. The V gene's germline CDR1 is SGHRS and CDR2 YFSETQ. Trimming removed 0 bases from V and 0 bases from J, with 12 bases in between. The CDR3 sequence is 17 residues long. CDR3 in DNA: TGCGCCAGCAGCTTGGTACTTAGCGATGCAACTAATGAAAAACTGTTTTTT. Translated: CASSLVLSDATNEKLFF.

This chain joins TRBV7-7 and TRBJ2-1; 15 nucleotides line up with TRBD2. The V and J ends lost 3 bases and 8 bases, in that order; junction bases with no gene match: 11. Germline CDR1 SSHAT, CDR2 FNYEAQ (reference sequence). This CDR3 has 18 residues. The CDR3 coding sequence is TGTGCCAGCAGCTTGGGACTAGCGGGAGGTAGCCGGCAGGATGAGCAGTTCTTC. Translated: CASSLGLAGGSRQDEQFF.

This clone was seen only a few times. The CDR3 nucleotides read TGTGCCAGCAGTTCCCACTCAACAGGGGACTATGGCTACACCTTC. It yields the protein CASSSHSTGDYGYTF. The rearrangement joins TRBV27 to TRBJ1-2; 7 bases match TRBD1. This CDR3 has 15 amino acids. Losses at the gene ends were 4 bases for V and 3 bases for J; bases not matched to a gene: 8. The germline V gene encodes CDR1 MNHEY and CDR2 SMNVEV (reference sequence).

V and J are TRBV18 and TRBJ2-7, with 8 bases matching TRBD1. This CDR3 is built from 15 residues. Trimming at V came to 3 bases and at J to 6 bases, leaving 10 bases not matched to a gene. CDR1 and CDR2 (germline): KGHSH, LQKENI. CDR3 sequence (DNA): TGTGCCAGCTCACCCGGGCGGACAGGGACCGGCGAGCAGTACTTC. Residues: CASSPGRTGTGEQYF.

This clone was recorded once. The rearrangement joins TRBV7-6 to TRBJ2-7; possible D gene TRBD2, 5 bases. V gave up 3 bases and J gave up 3 bases, with 12 bases separating them. This CDR3 spans 14 amino acids. The germline CDR1 and CDR2 sequences are SGHVS and FNYEAQ. The CDR3 nucleotides read TGTGCCAGCAGCTTGGAGACGGGGAACTACGAGCAGTACTTC. Amino acid sequence: CASSLETGNYEQYF.

This chain connects TRBV5-4 to TRBJ2-2; weak D call: TRBD1 (7 bases). The V gene's germline CDR1 is SGHNT and CDR2 YYREEE (reference sequence). The V gene lost 3 bases and the J gene lost 7 bases, with 16 bases spanning the gap. The CDR3 loop spans 15 amino acids. The CDR3 bases are TGTGCCAGCAGCTCCATAAACCAGGGGGGCGGGGAGCTGTTTTTT. It is translated as CASSSINQGGGELFF.

This chain joins TRBV10-3 and TRBJ2-3; 12 nucleotides agree with TRBD2. CDR3 size: 19 residues. V lost 5 bases, J lost 0 bases, and 12 bases stayed unmatched. CDR1 is ENHRY, CDR2 SYGVKD, per germline. CDR3 sequence (DNA): TGTGCCATCAGTTTTAGGACTAGCGGGGATTCACTTAGCACAGATACGCAGTATTTT. Its translation is CAISFRTSGDSLSTDTQYF.

The V call is TRBV5-1, the J call TRBJ2-7; 7 bases line up with TRBD1. V was pared by 4 bases and J by 3 bases, with 7 bases of the junction left unmatched. CDR1 is SGHRS, CDR2 YFSETQ, per germline. This CDR3 spans 14 amino acids. CDR3 residues: CASSPWDSSYEQYF. As DNA, the CDR3 is TGCGCCAGCAGCCCTTGGGACAGTAGCTACGAGCAGTACTTC.

The chain is built from TRBV7-8 and TRBJ2-7, with a weak D call TRBD2 (5 bases). This CDR3 contains 16 residues. Germline lookup yields CDR1 SGHVS and CDR2 FQNEAQ. Trimming removed 5 bases at V and 3 bases at J, with 20 bases between. CDR3 loop: CASSPAGVLAGYEQYF. In DNA, the CDR3 is TGTGCCAGCAGCCCAGCAGGAGTTCTAGCCGGCTACGAGCAGTACTTC.

CDR3 sequence (DNA): TGTGCCAGCAGTTTATACATACCTGGAAACACCATATATTTT. Translated, it gives CASSLYIPGNTIYF. The V gene is TRBV27, the J gene TRBJ1-3; no clear D. V was clipped by 1 base and J by 2 bases, with 6 bases between them. The germline gives CDR1 MNHEY, CDR2 SMNVEV (reference sequence). The CDR3 runs to 14 residues.

This clone was counted a few times. The chain carries TRBV19 and TRBJ2-1, with 9 bases fitting TRBD2. Germline-derived CDR1 and CDR2 are LNHDA and SQIVND (reference sequence). J gave up 7 bases and V 5 bases, and 15 bases lay outside the gene matches. There are 17 residues in the CDR3. The chain's CDR3 is CASSVTPQAGGGNEQFF. The CDR3 DNA is TGTGCCAGTAGTGTCACCCCACAAGCGGGAGGAGGTAATGAGCAGTTCTTC.